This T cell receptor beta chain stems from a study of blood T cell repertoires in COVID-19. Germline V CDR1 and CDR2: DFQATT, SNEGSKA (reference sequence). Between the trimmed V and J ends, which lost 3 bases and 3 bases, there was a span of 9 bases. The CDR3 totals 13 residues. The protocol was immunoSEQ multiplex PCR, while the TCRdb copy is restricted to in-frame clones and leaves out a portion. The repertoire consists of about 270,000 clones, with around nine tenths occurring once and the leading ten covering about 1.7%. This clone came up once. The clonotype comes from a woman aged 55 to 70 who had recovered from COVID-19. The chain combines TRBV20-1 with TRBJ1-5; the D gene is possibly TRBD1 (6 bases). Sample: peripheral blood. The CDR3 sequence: CSASQGTNQPQHF. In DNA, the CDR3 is TGCAGTGCTAGTCAGGGGACCAATCAGCCCCAGCATTTT.